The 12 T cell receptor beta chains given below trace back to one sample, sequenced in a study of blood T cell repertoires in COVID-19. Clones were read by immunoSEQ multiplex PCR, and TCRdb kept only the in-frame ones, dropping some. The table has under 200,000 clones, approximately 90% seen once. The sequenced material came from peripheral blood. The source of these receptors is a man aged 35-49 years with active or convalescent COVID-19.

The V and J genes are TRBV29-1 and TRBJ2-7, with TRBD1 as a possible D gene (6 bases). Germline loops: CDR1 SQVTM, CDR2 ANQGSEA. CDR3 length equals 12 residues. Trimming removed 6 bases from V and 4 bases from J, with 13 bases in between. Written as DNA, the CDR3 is TGCAGCGTAAGGACAGAGACTTACGAGCAGTACTTC. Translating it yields CSVRTETYEQYF.

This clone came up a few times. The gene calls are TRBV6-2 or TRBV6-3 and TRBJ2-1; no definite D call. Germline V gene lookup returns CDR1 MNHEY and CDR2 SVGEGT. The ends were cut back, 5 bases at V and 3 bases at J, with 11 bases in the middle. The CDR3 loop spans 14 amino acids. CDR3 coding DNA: TGTGCCAGCAGTGCTATTTCAAGCTACAATGAGCAGTTCTTC. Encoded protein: CASSAISSYNEQFF.

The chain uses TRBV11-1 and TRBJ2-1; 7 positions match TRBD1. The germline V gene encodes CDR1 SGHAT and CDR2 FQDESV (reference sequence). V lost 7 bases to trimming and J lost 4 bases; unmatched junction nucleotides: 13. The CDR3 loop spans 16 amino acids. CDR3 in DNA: TGTGCCAGCAAACAACAGGGGCCCTACCATTACAATGAGCAGTTCTTC. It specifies CASKQQGPYHYNEQFF.

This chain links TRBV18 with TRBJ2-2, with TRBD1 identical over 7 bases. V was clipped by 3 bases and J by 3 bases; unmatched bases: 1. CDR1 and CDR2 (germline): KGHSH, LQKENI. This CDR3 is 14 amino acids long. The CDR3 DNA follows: TGTGCCAGCTCACCCACAGGGGACACCGGGGAGCTGTTTTTT. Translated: CASSPTGDTGELFF.

CDR3 loop: CASSWQNTEAFF. The CDR3 DNA reads as TGTGCCAGCAGTTGGCAGAACACTGAAGCTTTCTTT. This chain uses TRBV28 with TRBJ1-1, with unresolved D. Germline lookup yields CDR1 MDHEN and CDR2 SYDVKM. The CDR3 is 12 residues long. Trimming took off 4 bases at V and 1 base at J, with 4 bases between the two ends. The full variable domain, with the rest looked up from reference TRBV28 and TRBJ1-1, is DVKVTQSSRYLVKRTGEKVFLECVQDMDHENMFWYRQDPGLGLRLIYFSYDVKMKEKGDIPEGYSVSREKKERFSLILESASTNQTSMYLCASSWQNTEAFFGQGTRLTVV.

The CDR3 DNA follows: TGTGCCAGCAGCGCCAGCGACAGGGGGGCCTACAATGAGCAGTTCTTC. It is translated as CASSASDRGAYNEQFF. The J gene is TRBJ2-1, the V gene TRBV2; 9 bases match TRBD1. In germline, CDR1 is SNHLY, CDR2 FYNNEI. V trimming: 6 bases; J trimming: 2 bases; junction bases outside the gene matches: 8. The CDR3 length is 16 residues. The whole variable domain, remainder taken from reference TRBV2 and TRBJ2-1, is EPEVTQTPSHQVTQMGQEVILRCVPISNHLYFYWYRQILGQKVEFLVSFYNNEISEKSEIFDDQFSVERPDGSNFTLKIRSTKLEDSAMYFCASSASDRGAYNEQFFGPGTRLTVL.

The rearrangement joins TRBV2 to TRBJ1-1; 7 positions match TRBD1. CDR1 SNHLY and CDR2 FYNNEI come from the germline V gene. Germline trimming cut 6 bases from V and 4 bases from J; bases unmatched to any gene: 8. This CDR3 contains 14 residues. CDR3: CASRADRATTEAFF. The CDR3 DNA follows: TGTGCCAGCAGAGCCGACAGGGCAACCACTGAAGCTTTCTTT.

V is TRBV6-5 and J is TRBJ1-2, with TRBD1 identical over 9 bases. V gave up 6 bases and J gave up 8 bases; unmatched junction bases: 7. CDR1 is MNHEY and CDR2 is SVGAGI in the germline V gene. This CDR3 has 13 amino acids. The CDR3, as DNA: TGTGCCAGCAGCAGGACAGGGGCACAGGGCTACACCTTC. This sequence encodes CASSRTGAQGYTF.

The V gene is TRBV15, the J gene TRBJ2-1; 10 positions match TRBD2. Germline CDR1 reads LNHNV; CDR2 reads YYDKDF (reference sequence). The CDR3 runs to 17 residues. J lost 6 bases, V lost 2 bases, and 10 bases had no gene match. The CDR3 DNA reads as TGTGCCACCAGCAGACCGGGGGGACTAGCGAGAGTCAATGAGCAGTTCTTC. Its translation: CATSRPGGLARVNEQFF.

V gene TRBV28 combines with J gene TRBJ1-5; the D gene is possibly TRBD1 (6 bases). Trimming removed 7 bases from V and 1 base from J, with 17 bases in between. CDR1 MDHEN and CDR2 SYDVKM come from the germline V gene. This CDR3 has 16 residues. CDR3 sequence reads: CASTIGPGGSNQPQHF. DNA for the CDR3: TGTGCCAGCACCATCGGACCGGGGGGCAGCAATCAGCCCCAGCATTTT.

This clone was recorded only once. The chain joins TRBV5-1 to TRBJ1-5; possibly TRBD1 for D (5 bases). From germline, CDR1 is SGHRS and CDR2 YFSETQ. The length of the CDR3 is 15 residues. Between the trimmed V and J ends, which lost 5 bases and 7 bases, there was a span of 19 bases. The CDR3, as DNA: TGCGCCAGCAGTCACCTCGGGGGGGAGGGACAGCCCCAGCATTTT. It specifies CASSHLGGEGQPQHF.

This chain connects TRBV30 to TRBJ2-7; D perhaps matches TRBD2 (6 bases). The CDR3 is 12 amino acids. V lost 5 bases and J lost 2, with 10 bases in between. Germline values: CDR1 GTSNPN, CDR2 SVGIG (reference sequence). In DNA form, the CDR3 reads TGTGCCTGGTCTCCGGGGGCCTACGAGCAGTACTTC. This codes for CAWSPGAYEQYF.